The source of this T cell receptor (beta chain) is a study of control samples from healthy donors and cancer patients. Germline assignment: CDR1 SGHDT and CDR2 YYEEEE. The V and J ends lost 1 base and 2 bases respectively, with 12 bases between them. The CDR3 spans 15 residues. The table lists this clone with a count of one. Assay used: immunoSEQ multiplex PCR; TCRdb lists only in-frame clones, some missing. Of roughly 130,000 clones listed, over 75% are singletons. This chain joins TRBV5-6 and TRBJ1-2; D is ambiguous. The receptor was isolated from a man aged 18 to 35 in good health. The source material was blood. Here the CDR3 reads CASSLSRLDNYGYTF. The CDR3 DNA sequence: TGTGCCAGCAGCTTGAGCCGACTGGACAACTATGGCTACACCTTC.